The 13 T cell receptor beta chains below were found in one sample sequenced in a study of identical twins. TCRdb used MiXCR to reprocess the 5' RACE reads, holding one entry per CDR3 protein. Here the sample spans 410,000 or so distinct CDR3 sequences, 18% being singletons. Sequencing input: naive T cells sorted from blood. Receptors were obtained from a man aged 45 to 65 in good health.

The chain uses TRBV25-1 and TRBJ2-7; unclear D gene. This CDR3 is 12 amino acids long. The germline V gene has CDR1 MGHDK and CDR2 SYGVNS. V was clipped by 7 bases and J by 3 bases, with 10 bases between them. CDR3 DNA: TGTGCCAGCAAAGGTATCGGCTACGAGCAGTACTTC. Its protein product is CASKGIGYEQYF.

This clonotype came up a few times. V is TRBV3-1 and J is TRBJ2-1; D is uncertain. The V gene lost 1 base and the J gene lost 14 bases, with 15 bases spanning the gap. The CDR3 consists of 13 residues. From germline, CDR1 is LGHDT and CDR2 YNNKEL (reference sequence). CDR3 nucleotides: TGTGCCAGCAGCCAAGGCTCCGGGTATCAGGAGTTCTTC. Its protein product is CASSQGSGYQEFF.

This clonotype was counted at least ten times. The chain joins TRBV25-1 to TRBJ2-2; unclear D gene. The CDR3 has 13 residues. V was cut by 4 bases and J by 2 bases, with 5 bases left in between. In germline, CDR1 is MGHDK, CDR2 SYGVNS. CDR3 nucleotide sequence: TGTGCCAGCAGTGTACACAACACCGGGGAGCTGTTTTTT. Its protein is CASSVHNTGELFF.

In its sample, this clonotype was seen a few times. The chain has TRBV10-2 and TRBJ2-5, with D perhaps matching TRBD2 (7 bases). V was shortened by 3 bases and J by 4 bases, with 9 bases between the two germline ends. This CDR3 is built from 13 residues. Germline-derived CDR1 and CDR2 are WSHSY and SAAADI. CDR3 bases: TGCGCCAGCAGTGAAGGGGGGGGAGAGACCCAGTACTTC. Its protein product is CASSEGGGETQYF.

The rearrangement joins TRBV29-1 to TRBJ2-5; 7 bases are a match to TRBD1. Germline loops: CDR1 SQVTM, CDR2 ANQGSEA. This CDR3 is 13 amino acids long. With 2 bases clipped from V and 3 bases from J, the junction kept 3 bases outside the gene matches. Written as DNA, the CDR3 is TGCAGCGTTGAAAGGGACAGAAAAGAGACCCAGTACTTC. Translated: CSVERDRKETQYF. The whole variable domain, remainder taken from reference TRBV29-1 and TRBJ2-5, is SAVISQKPSRDICQRGTSLTIQCQVDSQVTMMFWYRQQPGQSLTLIATANQGSEATYESGFVIDKFPISRPNLTFSTLTVSNMSPEDSSIYLCSVERDRKETQYFGPGTRLLVL.

This clonotype was observed at least ten times. V and J are TRBV6-2 or TRBV6-3 and TRBJ2-7; no firm D call. The CDR3 is 13 amino acids. V lost 6 bases and J 3 bases, leaving 12 bases between the germline ends. Germline V gene lookup returns CDR1 MNHEY and CDR2 SVGEGT. CDR3 protein: CASRWSVGYEQYF. CDR3 DNA sequence: TGTGCCAGCAGGTGGAGTGTTGGCTACGAGCAGTACTTC.

V usage is TRBV28 and J usage is TRBJ1-2, with 10 bases aligning to TRBD1. CDR1 and CDR2 (germline): MDHEN, SYDVKM. This CDR3 has 15 amino acids. The junction had 7 bases not matched to a gene; V was cut back by 2 bases and J by 7 bases. CDR3 DNA: TGTGCCAGCAGTTTAGGTGGGACAGGGGCTGGTGGCTACACCTTC. This codes for CASSLGGTGAGGYTF.

Comments on this clonotype: A much larger clone is a single base away; this may be a read error. CDR3 region: CSVEDRSSNYGYSF. The CDR3 nucleotides read TGCAGCGTTGAGGACAGGTCCTCGAACTATGGCTACTCCTTC. The chain uses TRBV29-1 and TRBJ1-2, with 7 bases fitting TRBD1. The CDR3 has 14 residues. The germline CDR1 and CDR2 sequences are SQVTM and ANQGSEA.

Many counts were recorded for this clonotype. CDR3 protein: CATTLSGTYNEQFF. CDR3 coding DNA: TGTGCCACCACCCTCTCCGGGACCTACAATGAGCAGTTCTTC. The chain recombines TRBV15 with TRBJ2-1; the D gene is possibly TRBD2 (5 bases). Germline CDR1 is LNHNV and CDR2 is YYDKDF (reference sequence). The CDR3 contains 14 residues. V lost 7 bases and J lost 2, with 12 bases in between. Combining the CDR3 with reference TRBV15 and TRBJ2-1 gives the whole variable domain DAMVIQNPRYQVTQFGKPVTLSCSQTLNHNVMYWYQQKSSQAPKLLFHYYDKDFNNEADTPDNFQSRRPNTSFCFLDIRSPGLGDTAMYLCATTLSGTYNEQFFGPGTRLTVL.

This clonotype showed up just a few times. The gene calls are TRBV20-1 and TRBJ1-1; no reliable D call. V was pared by 3 bases and J by 1 base, with 12 bases between. CDR3 size: 14 residues. Germline V gene data show CDR1 as DFQATT and CDR2 as SNEGSKA (reference sequence). This CDR3 reads CSASSASTNTEAFF. The DNA of the CDR3 is TGCAGTGCTAGTTCCGCTAGTACGAACACTGAAGCTTTCTTT.

This chain links TRBV18 with TRBJ2-7; 12 positions match TRBD2. This CDR3 region has 14 residues. The germline V gene encodes CDR1 KGHSH and CDR2 LQKENI. With V trimmed by 6 bases and J by 4 bases, 4 bases remained unmatched. Here the CDR3 DNA reads TGTGCCAGCTCGACTAGCGGGAGAAGGTACGAGCAGTACTTC. Translated: CASSTSGRRYEQYF. The full variable domain, with the rest looked up from reference TRBV18 and TRBJ2-7, is NAGVMQNPRHLVRRRGQEARLRCSPMKGHSHVYWYRQLPEEGLKFMVYLQKENIIDESGMPKERFSAEFPKEGPSILRIQQVVRGDSAAYFCASSTSGRRYEQYFGPGTRLTVT.

This clonotype was observed at least ten times. The J gene is TRBJ2-5, the V gene TRBV29-1, with TRBD2 identical over 10 bases. The CDR3 is made up of 14 amino acids. The V and J ends lost 6 bases and 4 bases, in that order; junction bases with no gene match: 8. Germline V gene data show CDR1 as SQVTM and CDR2 as ANQGSEA. CDR3 sequence reads: CSVTLSGRGETQYF. In nucleotides, the CDR3 is TGCAGCGTAACCCTCAGCGGGAGGGGAGAGACCCAGTACTTC.

This clonotype was seen more than once but under ten times. The chain recombines TRBV28 with TRBJ2-1; a possible D gene is TRBD1 (5 bases). The CDR3 spans 12 residues. CDR1 is MDHEN and CDR2 is SYDVKM in the germline V gene. Between the trimmed V and J ends, which lost 5 bases and 8 bases, there was a span of 10 bases. Here the CDR3 DNA reads TGTGCCAGCAGTCAGGGTAGGGATGAGCAGTTCTTC. It specifies CASSQGRDEQFF.